The source of this T cell receptor beta chain is a study of T cells in Graves' hyperthyroidism and ophthalmopathy. Germline loops: CDR1 LGHNA, CDR2 YNFKEQ. Unmatched junction bases numbered 10, after V lost 4 bases and J lost 5 bases. CDR3 length: 16 residues. Amplification of TCR beta CDR3 regions was performed using RNA transcripts as template. TCR CDR3 regions were first amplified by RT-PCR with HTBI primers. TCRdb re-called the multiplex PCR reads through MiXCR, storing one row per CDR3 protein. This table has 300,000 to 400,000 distinct CDR3 sequences, about 14% appearing once. The receptor was derived from a woman in her twenties or thirties with Graves' ophthalmopathy. This sequence joins TRBV4-2 and TRBJ2-2, with TRBD2 matching over 7 bases. The sequenced sample consisted of blood. CDR3 nucleotides: TGTGCCAGCAGCCCCGGGCGGGGGAGTTGGACCGGGGAGCTGTTTTTT. The encoded protein is CASSPGRGSWTGELFF.